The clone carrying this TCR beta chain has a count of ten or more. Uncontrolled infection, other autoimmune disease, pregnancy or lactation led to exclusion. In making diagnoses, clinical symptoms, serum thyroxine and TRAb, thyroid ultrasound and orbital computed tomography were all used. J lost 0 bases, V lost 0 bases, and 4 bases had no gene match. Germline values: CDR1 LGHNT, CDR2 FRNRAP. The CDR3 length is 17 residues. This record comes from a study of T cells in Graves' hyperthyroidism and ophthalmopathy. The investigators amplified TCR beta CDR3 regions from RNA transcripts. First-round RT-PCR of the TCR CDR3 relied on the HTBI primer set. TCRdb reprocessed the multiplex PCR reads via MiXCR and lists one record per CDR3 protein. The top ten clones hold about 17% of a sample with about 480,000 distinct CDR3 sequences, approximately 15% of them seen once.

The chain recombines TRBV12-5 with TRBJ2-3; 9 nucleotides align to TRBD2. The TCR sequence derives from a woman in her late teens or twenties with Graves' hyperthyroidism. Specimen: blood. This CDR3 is CASGLVPSGDSTDTQYF. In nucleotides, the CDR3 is TGTGCTAGTGGTTTGGTCCCTAGCGGGGATAGCACAGATACGCAGTATTTT.